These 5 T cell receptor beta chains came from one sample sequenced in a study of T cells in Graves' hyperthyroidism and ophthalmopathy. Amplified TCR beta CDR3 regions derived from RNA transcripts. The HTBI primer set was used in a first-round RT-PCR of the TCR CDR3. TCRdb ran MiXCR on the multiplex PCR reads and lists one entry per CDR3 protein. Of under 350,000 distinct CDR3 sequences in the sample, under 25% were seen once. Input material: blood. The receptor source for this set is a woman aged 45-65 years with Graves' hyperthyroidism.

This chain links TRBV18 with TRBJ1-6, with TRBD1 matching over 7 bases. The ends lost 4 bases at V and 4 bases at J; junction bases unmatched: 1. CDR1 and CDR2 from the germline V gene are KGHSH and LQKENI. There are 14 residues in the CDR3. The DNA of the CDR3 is TGTGCCAGCTCACAGGACAGGTATAATTCACCCCTCCACTTT. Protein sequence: CASSQDRYNSPLHF.

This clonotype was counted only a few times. The CDR3 DNA reads TGTGCCAGCAGTTACTCGAGTCTAGCGGGAGGGCACCAGACCCAGTACTTC. Amino acid sequence: CASSYSSLAGGHQTQYF. The chain joins TRBV6-5 to TRBJ2-5, with 12 bases that match TRBD2. The CDR3 length is 17 residues. J lost 6 bases, V lost 0 bases, and 8 bases had no gene match. In germline, CDR1 is MNHEY, CDR2 SVGAGI.

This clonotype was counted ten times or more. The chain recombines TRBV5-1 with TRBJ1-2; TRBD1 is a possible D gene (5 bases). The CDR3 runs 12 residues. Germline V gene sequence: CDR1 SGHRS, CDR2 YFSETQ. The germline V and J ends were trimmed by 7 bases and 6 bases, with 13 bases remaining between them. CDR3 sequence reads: CASASQGNGYTF. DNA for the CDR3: TGCGCCAGCGCGTCTCAGGGTAATGGCTACACCTTC.

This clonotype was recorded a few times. The CDR3, as DNA: TGTGCCAGCAGTTGGGGCGTGAACACTGAAGCTTTCTTT. It is translated as CASSWGVNTEAFF. The V and J genes are TRBV27 and TRBJ1-1; D possibly corresponds to TRBD1 (5 bases). The CDR3 has 13 amino acids. The germline CDR1 and CDR2 sequences are MNHEY and SMNVEV (reference sequence). V lost 4 bases and J lost 0, with 6 bases in between.

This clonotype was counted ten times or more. The CDR3, as DNA: TGTGCCAGCAGCCCCGGTCTCCGGACGGGGGAAGCTTTCTTT. It is translated as CASSPGLRTGEAFF. This sequence joins TRBV12-3 or TRBV12-4 and TRBJ1-1; no definite D call. V dropped 6 bases and J dropped 8 bases, with 19 bases sitting between them. The CDR3 totals 14 residues.